There are a few counts of the clone carrying this TCR beta chain. The target antigen is unknown. Cells stained for CD3, CD4, CD8, CD45RA and CD27 were sorted into four subsets. These data come from a study of naive and memory T cell subsets. Study-wide points: Especially in CD8 cells, naive repertoires contained a few larger clonotypes, possibly CD45RA-re-expressing memory cells.

The beta constant-region primer was an equimolar mix of two oligonucleotides covering TRBC1 and TRBC2. Nested alpha and beta constant-region primers with the SP2 primer drove four PCR rounds on ligated cDNA. One entry per CDR3 protein results from TCRdb running MiXCR on the UMI-ligation and nested PCR reads. Of about 99,000 distinct CDR3 sequences in the sample, roughly 15% were seen once. V lost 5 bases and J lost 1, with 11 bases in between. The CDR3 sequence is 14 residues long. Germline CDR1 reads ENHRY; CDR2 reads SYGVKD. Specimen: naive CD8+ T cells from blood. The chain recombines TRBV10-3 with TRBJ1-1; tentatively, D is TRBD1 (5 bases). The receptor was isolated from a human donor in good health. CDR3 DNA: TGTGCCATCAGTCCCGGGACGGGGAACACTGAAGCTTTCTTT. It encodes CAISPGTGNTEAFF.